This T cell receptor beta chain is from a study of T-cell memory formation after mild COVID-19. Notes on the study in general: A subset of responding clones appeared in pre-infection memory, suggesting cross-reactive memory joined.

In its sample, this clonotype was seen a few times. As yet, its antigen is unknown. TCRdb used MiXCR to reprocess the 5' RACE reads, holding one entry per CDR3 protein. This sample has over 250,000 distinct CDR3 sequences, with more than 15% found just once. CDR3 length equals 16 residues. Per the germline V gene, CDR1 is KGHSH and CDR2 is LQKENI. V was pared by 4 bases and J by 4 bases, with 13 bases of the junction left unmatched. The rearrangement uses TRBV18 and TRBJ2-7, with 7 bases fitting TRBD1. The receptor comes from a man aged 18 to 35 who had mild COVID-19 (a few samples of this study predate the infection). Cell type and time point are not known. Sequenced input: PBMCs or a T cell subset sorted from them (not recorded which). The DNA for the CDR3 is TGTGCCAGCTCACGCCTCCCGGGACAGCGTTTTTACGAGCAGTACTTC. Its translation is CASSRLPGQRFYEQYF.